This T cell receptor beta chain was retrieved from a study of cytomegalovirus exposure and HLA in healthy donors. About the research overall: Early released data comprised about 84 million unique TCRs from HLA-typed donors. Of some 410 genotyped donors, 75% to 90% grouped in the Caucasian-associated ancestry cluster. Overall study results and limits: One variant, a missense change in DCLRE1C, was linked in a later analysis to TCR beta V- and J-gene trimming. Researchers had no immune exposure information except CMV serostatus available.

The PCR contained 60 Vbeta and 13 Jbeta primers. Generated by immunoSEQ multiplex PCR, the TCRdb table keeps only in-frame clones and is missing some. The profile shows around 190,000 clones, roughly a tenth of them singletons. This clone was seen only a few times. Its antigen remains unidentified. CDR3 length equals 15 residues. The V end was cut by 6 bases, the J end by 7 bases, with 22 bases between. The V gene's germline CDR1 is LGHNA and CDR2 YNFKEQ. This TCR was sampled from a woman in her thirties in good health and CMV-seropositive. The J gene is TRBJ2-7, the V gene TRBV4-2, with D perhaps TRBD2 (6 bases). The material sequenced was PBMCs. CDR3 loop: CASRAPSAQGWEQYF. As DNA, the CDR3 is TGTGCCAGCAGGGCTCCTAGCGCCCAAGGATGGGAGCAGTACTTC.